This TCR beta chain was obtained from a study of radiotherapy plus CTLA-4 blockade in lung cancer. In the study overall: Objective responses emerged in roughly a sixth of patients, and around 29% attained disease control.

Using immunoSEQ multiplex PCR, the repertoire was profiled, and TCRdb retains in-frame clones only, with some absent. Counted here are tens of thousands of clones, about 76% occurring once; the ten biggest clones make up about 2.5%. In germline, CDR1 is MDHEN, CDR2 SYDVKM. This CDR3 comprises 14 residues. V shed 4 bases and J 4 bases; nucleotides not matched to a gene: 7. Chemo-refractory metastatic non-small-cell lung cancer patients were treated with focal radiation plus CTLA-4 blockade with ipilimumab. Only a few counts were recorded for this clone. Sample: peripheral blood, taken from a patient treated with radiotherapy plus ipilimumab. The chain recombines TRBV28 with TRBJ2-7; 7 bases fit TRBD2. The sequence was obtained from a human donor with non-small cell lung cancer whose response to radiotherapy plus ipilimumab could not be evaluated. The CDR3 bases are TGTGCCAGCAGTTCCCAGCGGGGCCAGTACGAGCAGTACTTC. This codes for CASSSQRGQYEQYF.